Listed below are T cell receptor beta chains from one sample, sequenced in a study of T cells in Graves' hyperthyroidism and ophthalmopathy. TCRdb re-derived calls from the multiplex PCR reads in MiXCR, one entry per CDR3 protein. The sample contains some 690,000 distinct CDR3 sequences, 15% to 20% of which appear only once. The sample taken for sequencing was blood. These receptors were collected from a man between 45 and 60 years old with Graves' hyperthyroidism. Each CDR3 is given with its conserved first and last residue. D genes are given only for firm matches. Clone size appears in some rows only: once, few, many, or a class for an expanded clone.

D: .
V: TRBV7-2
size: few
J: TRBJ2-5
CDR3: CASSFGSFKETQYF
DNA: TGTGCCAGCAGCTTCGGGAGCTTTAAAGAGACCCAGTACTTC

D: TRBD1
V: TRBV27
size: .
J: TRBJ1-2
CDR3: CASSPGTAGGYTF
DNA: TGTGCCAGCAGTCCAGGGACAGCAGGAGGCTACACCTTC

D: .
V: TRBV20-1
size: many
J: TRBJ2-7
CDR3: CSASGSEGYEQYF
DNA: TGCAGTGCTAGCGGGTCTGAGGGCTACGAGCAGTACTTC

D: .
V: TRBV28
size: many
J: TRBJ2-7
CDR3: CASTTSYEQYF
DNA: TGTGCCAGCACGACCTCCTACGAGCAGTACTTC

D: TRBD1
V: TRBV28
size: .
J: TRBJ2-7
CDR3: CASSLADRASYESDYEQYF
DNA: TGTGCCAGCAGTTTAGCGGACAGGGCTAGCTATGAGAGTGACTACGAGCAGTACTTC

D: TRBD1
V: TRBV7-3
size: many
J: TRBJ2-1
CDR3: CASRLDRDNEQFF
DNA: TGTGCCAGCAGGCTCGACAGGGACAATGAGCAGTTCTTC

D: .
V: TRBV6-6
size: .
J: TRBJ1-2
CDR3: CASSYGRIGDGYTF
DNA: TGTGCCAGCAGTTACGGCAGGATAGGAGATGGCTACACCTTC

D: .
V: TRBV11-2
size: few
J: TRBJ2-1
CDR3: CASSFAGSWYNEQFF
DNA: TGTGCCAGCAGCTTCGCGGGGAGTTGGTACAATGAGCAGTTCTTC

D: TRBD1
V: TRBV10-2
size: many
J: TRBJ1-1
CDR3: CASFWDRTNSPTEAFF
DNA: TGCGCCAGCTTTTGGGACAGGACGAACTCCCCCACTGAAGCTTTCTTT

D: .
V: TRBV10-1
size: few
J: TRBJ1-1
CDR3: CASSEILHLNTEAFF
DNA: TGCGCCAGCAGTGAGATTTTACACCTGAACACTGAAGCTTTCTTT

D: .
V: TRBV27
size: .
J: TRBJ2-3
CDR3: CASGPYGTHADTQYF
DNA: TGTGCCAGCGGTCCCTATGGGACCCACGCAGATACGCAGTATTTT

D: .
V: TRBV10-3
size: many
J: TRBJ2-5
CDR3: CAISEISTSQETQYF
DNA: TGTGCCATCAGTGAGATCTCGACAAGCCAAGAGACCCAGTACTTC

D: .
V: TRBV28
size: few
J: TRBJ1-1
CDR3: CASSLPTGTNTEAFF
DNA: TGTGCCAGCAGTTTACCAACAGGGACGAACACTGAAGCTTTCTTT

D: .
V: TRBV2
size: many
J: TRBJ1-1
CDR3: CASREESEAFF
DNA: TGTGCCAGCAGGGAGGAAAGTGAAGCTTTCTTT

D: .
V: TRBV12-3/TRBV12-4
size: many
J: TRBJ2-1
CDR3: CASSFGRLEWNEQFF
DNA: TGTGCCAGCAGTTTCGGGAGACTAGAGTGGAATGAGCAGTTCTTC

D: .
V: TRBV5-5
size: many
J: TRBJ2-7
CDR3: CASRQGREQYF
DNA: TGTGCCAGCAGACAGGGGAGGGAGCAGTACTTC

D: TRBD2
V: TRBV29-1
size: many
J: TRBJ2-3
CDR3: CSLGASGTDTQYF
DNA: TGCAGCCTCGGTGCTAGCGGAACAGATACGCAGTATTTT

D: TRBD2
V: TRBV30
size: few
J: TRBJ2-1
CDR3: CAWRGLVPYNEQFF
DNA: TGTGCCTGGAGGGGACTAGTCCCCTACAATGAGCAGTTCTTC

D: TRBD1
V: TRBV12-3/TRBV12-4
size: .
J: TRBJ1-3
CDR3: CASRLGTDSGNTIYF
DNA: TGTGCCAGCAGATTAGGGACAGACTCTGGAAACACCATATATTTT

D: .
V: TRBV6-1
size: few
J: TRBJ1-3
CDR3: CASRDSESGNTIYF
DNA: TGTGCCAGCAGGGACAGTGAATCTGGAAACACCATATATTTT

D: TRBD1
V: TRBV28
size: many
J: TRBJ2-7
CDR3: CASSTPGTGFNEQYF
DNA: TGTGCCAGCAGTACCCCCGGGACAGGTTTCAACGAGCAGTACTTC

D: TRBD1
V: TRBV28
size: few
J: TRBJ2-2
CDR3: CASRPSVTGDTGELFF
DNA: TGTGCCAGCAGGCCCTCTGTGACAGGGGACACCGGGGAGCTGTTTTTT

D: .
V: TRBV11-2
size: many
J: TRBJ1-6
CDR3: CASRQTGANSPLHF
DNA: TGTGCCAGCAGGCAGACGGGCGCTAATTCACCCCTCCACTTT

D: TRBD1
V: TRBV27
size: many
J: TRBJ1-5
CDR3: CASSPWTGGGNQPQHF
DNA: TGTGCCAGCAGTCCTTGGACAGGGGGTGGCAATCAGCCCCAGCATTTT

D: TRBD2
V: TRBV10-2
size: few
J: TRBJ2-2
CDR3: CASSVAGGAGELFF
DNA: TGCGCCAGCAGTGTAGCGGGAGGGGCCGGGGAGCTGTTTTTT

D: .
V: TRBV6-1
size: few
J: TRBJ1-1
CDR3: CASIPDIPEAFF
DNA: TGTGCCAGCATCCCTGACATTCCAGAAGCTTTCTTT

D: .
V: TRBV27
size: many
J: TRBJ1-1
CDR3: CASSLRRRTEAFF
DNA: TGTGCCAGCAGTCTGCGACGGAGAACTGAAGCTTTCTTT

D: .
V: TRBV30
size: .
J: TRBJ1-2
CDR3: CAWSAPGSGWSYGYTF
DNA: TGTGCCTGGAGTGCCCCTGGGTCAGGGTGGTCGTACGGCTACACCTTC

D: TRBD2
V: TRBV20-1
size: many
J: TRBJ2-5
CDR3: CSTHKLAGGETQYF
DNA: TGCAGTACACACAAACTAGCGGGAGGAGAGACCCAGTACTTC

D: .
V: TRBV6-5
size: .
J: TRBJ2-7
CDR3: CASSYSGSSTYEQYF
DNA: TGTGCCAGCAGTTACTCCGGCTCTTCCACCTACGAGCAGTACTTC

D: TRBD2
V: TRBV19
size: few
J: TRBJ2-2
CDR3: CASSPSWTSGENTGELFF
DNA: TGTGCCAGTAGTCCCTCCTGGACTAGCGGAGAGAACACCGGGGAGCTGTTTTTT

D: .
V: TRBV28
size: few
J: TRBJ2-7
CDR3: CASTKRVNEQYF
DNA: TGTGCCAGCACCAAGCGGGTCAACGAGCAGTACTTC

D: .
V: TRBV27
size: .
J: TRBJ1-2
CDR3: CASSLLTRQVNYGYTF
DNA: TGTGCCAGCAGTTTACTGACCCGCCAGGTTAACTATGGCTACACCTTC

D: .
V: TRBV9
size: few
J: TRBJ2-5
CDR3: CASSLDTKETQYF
DNA: TGTGCCAGCAGCCTGGATACTAAAGAGACCCAGTACTTC

D: .
V: TRBV24-1
size: .
J: TRBJ2-3
CDR3: CATSGSGGDTQYF
DNA: TGTGCCACCAGTGGGAGTGGGGGAGATACGCAGTATTTT

D: .
V: TRBV4-3
size: few
J: TRBJ1-2
CDR3: CASSQDSGLSYTF
DNA: TGCGCCAGCAGCCAAGATTCGGGACTGTCCTACACCTTC

D: .
V: TRBV18
size: .
J: TRBJ2-3
CDR3: CASSPGFPSNVRDTQYF
DNA: TGTGCCAGCTCACCAGGATTTCCCTCAAACGTCAGGGATACGCAGTATTTT

D: .
V: TRBV7-2
size: .
J: TRBJ2-4
CDR3: CASSPTLDRNPYF
DNA: TGTGCCAGCAGCCCGACCCTAGACCGTAATCCGTACTTC

D: .
V: TRBV19
size: .
J: TRBJ2-1
CDR3: CASSIDHGYNEQFF
DNA: TGTGCCAGTAGTATAGATCACGGGTACAATGAGCAGTTCTTC

D: .
V: TRBV28
size: .
J: TRBJ1-1
CDR3: CASRLQGNTEALF
DNA: TGTGCCAGCAGGCTACAGGGAAACACTGAAGCTCTCTTT

D: .
V: TRBV3-1
size: few
J: TRBJ1-1
CDR3: CASSPSWESYTEAFF
DNA: TGTGCCAGCAGCCCTTCTTGGGAATCGTACACTGAAGCTTTCTTT

D: TRBD2
V: TRBV9
size: few
J: TRBJ2-3
CDR3: CASSVAGLVLDTQYF
DNA: TGTGCCAGCAGCGTAGCGGGACTAGTCCTAGATACGCAGTATTTT